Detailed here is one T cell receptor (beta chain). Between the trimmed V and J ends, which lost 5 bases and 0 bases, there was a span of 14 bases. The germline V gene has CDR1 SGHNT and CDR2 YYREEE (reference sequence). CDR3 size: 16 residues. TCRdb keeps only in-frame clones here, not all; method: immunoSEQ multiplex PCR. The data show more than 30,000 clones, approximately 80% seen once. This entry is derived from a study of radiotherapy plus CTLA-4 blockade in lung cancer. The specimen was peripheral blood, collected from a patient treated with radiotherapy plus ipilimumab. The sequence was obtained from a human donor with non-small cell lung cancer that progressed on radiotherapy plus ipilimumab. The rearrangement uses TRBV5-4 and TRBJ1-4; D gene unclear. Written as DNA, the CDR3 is TGTGCCAGCAGTTCGGGGTCGGTTGCAACTAATGAAAAACTGTTTTTT. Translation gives CASSSGSVATNEKLFF. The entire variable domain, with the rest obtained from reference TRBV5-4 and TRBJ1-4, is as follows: ETGVTQSPTHLIKTRGQQVTLRCSSQSGHNTVSWYQQALGQGPQFIFQYYREEENGRGNFPPRFSGLQFPNYSSELNVNALELDDSALYLCASSSGSVATNEKLFFGSGTQLSVL.